The source of this T cell receptor beta chain is a study of T-cell reconstitution after alpha-beta-depleted transplantation in children. General study findings and limits: Some patients' high day-60 TCRbeta diversity was traced to surviving recipient T cells and thymic progenitors. Expanded graft clones numbering several hundred reportedly gave rise to alpha-beta T cells about two months after transplant. At one year after transplant, newly produced T cells mostly accounted for T-cell counts and diversity.

This CDR3 has 16 residues. The V gene end was trimmed by 4 bases and the J gene end by 0 bases; junction bases not matched to a gene: 8. CDR1 is MNHEY, CDR2 SVGAGI, per germline. There are a few counts of this clonotype. The antigen is unknown. It was with unique molecular identifiers that the TCRbeta library was prepared. TCRdb reprocessed the PCR reads via MiXCR and lists one record per CDR3 protein. The profile shows around 200,000 distinct CDR3 sequences, approximately 8.4% of them singletons. This sample comprised PBMCs, mostly from graft donor cells, obtained 360 days after TCRalphabeta/CD19-depleted stem cell transplant. This sequence joins TRBV6-5 and TRBJ2-5; 7 nucleotides align to TRBD2. The receptor was isolated from a male patient aged 2-9 years who had a stem cell transplant for acute myeloid leukemia, so the T cells may come from the graft donor. The CDR3 region is CASSSPGGENQETQYF. CDR3 DNA sequence: TGTGCCAGCAGTTCCCCTGGGGGGGAGAACCAAGAGACCCAGTACTTC.